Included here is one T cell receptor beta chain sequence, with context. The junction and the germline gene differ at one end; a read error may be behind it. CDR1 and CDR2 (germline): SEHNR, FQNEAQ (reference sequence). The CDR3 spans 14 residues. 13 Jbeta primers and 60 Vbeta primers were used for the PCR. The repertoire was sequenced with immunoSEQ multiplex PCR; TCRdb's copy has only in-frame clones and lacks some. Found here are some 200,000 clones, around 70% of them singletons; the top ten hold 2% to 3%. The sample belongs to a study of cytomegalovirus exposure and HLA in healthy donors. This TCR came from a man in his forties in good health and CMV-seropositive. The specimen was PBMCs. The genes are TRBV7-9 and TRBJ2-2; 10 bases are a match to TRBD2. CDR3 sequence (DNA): TGTTCCAGCACGAGCGGGGGGGCCACCGGGGAGCTGTTTTTT. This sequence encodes CSSTSGGATGELFF. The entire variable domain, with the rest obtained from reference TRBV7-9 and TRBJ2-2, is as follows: DTGVSQNPRHKITKRGQNVTFRCDPISEHNRLYWYRQTLGQGPEFLTYFQNEAQLEKSRLLSDRFSAERPKGSFSTLEIQRTEQGDSAMYLCSSTSGGATGELFFGEGSRLTVL.